The rows below give T cell receptor beta chains drawn from one sample of a study of blood T cell repertoires in COVID-19. Data came from immunoSEQ multiplex PCR; TCRdb stores just in-frame clones and leaves some out. The sample carries about 160,000 clones, approximately 82% recorded once. Sequenced material: peripheral blood. The receptors originated from a woman aged 40 to 55 with COVID-19, enrolled during active disease. Both conserved end residues are part of each CDR3. A D gene is named only where the DNA matches it firmly. Expanded clones are given a class, and other clones once, few, many or no size at all.

TGTGCCAGCAGCTTGGGGAGGGCTGAGACCCAGTACTTC	CASSLGRAETQYF	TRBD2	-	TRBV7-2	TRBJ2-5
TGTGCCAGTAGTACCGGTGTAATAGACACAGATACGCAGTATTTT	CASSTGVIDTDTQYF	-	-	TRBV19	TRBJ2-3
TGTGCCAGCAGTTTACGGACCTCTATAGCGGGAGGGTTCGACAATGAGCAGTTCTTC	CASSLRTSIAGGFDNEQFF	TRBD2	-	TRBV27	TRBJ2-1
TGTGCCAGCAGTTACTCCACTAGCGGGAAGAGTGAGCAGTTCTTC	CASSYSTSGKSEQFF	TRBD2	-	TRBV6-5	TRBJ2-1
TGTGCCAGCAGTTACGTGACAGCGAACACTGAAGCTTTCTTT	CASSYVTANTEAFF	-	-	TRBV6-5	TRBJ1-1
TGTGCCAGCCGTCGAGGGGGTTCGTACGAGCAGTACTTC	CASRRGGSYEQYF	-	-	TRBV28	TRBJ2-7
TGTGCCTGGAGTTTTACAGGGAATAGCAATCAGCCCCAGCATTTT	CAWSFTGNSNQPQHF	-	-	TRBV30	TRBJ1-5
TGTGCCAGCAGTCCCCGACTAGCTAGGGATGGTGAGACCCAGTACTTC	CASSPRLARDGETQYF	TRBD2	-	TRBV27	TRBJ2-5
TGCGCCAGCAGCCCCGACAGGGAATCTACCTACGAGCAGTACTTC	CASSPDRESTYEQYF	TRBD1	-	TRBV5-1	TRBJ2-7
TGCGCCAGCAGCCGACAGGATGCGGGCTCTGGGGCCAACGTCCTGACTTTC	CASSRQDAGSGANVLTF	-	once	TRBV5-1	TRBJ2-6
TGTGCCAGCAGTTGGGGGGTAGTGTACGAGCAGTACTTC	CASSWGVVYEQYF	-	once	TRBV27	TRBJ2-7
TGTGCCAGCAGCCAATACAGGGGCTGGAGAACTAGCGGGAGTTCTGAGCAGTTCTTC	CASSQYRGWRTSGSSEQFF	TRBD2	-	TRBV3-1/TRBV3-2	TRBJ2-1
TGTGCCAGCAGCTTGGTCCGGGGGGCCGATGAGCAGTTCTTC	CASSLVRGADEQFF	-	once	TRBV5-6	TRBJ2-1
TGTGCCAGCAGCTCAGAAGGACTAGCGGGGTCTCACGGGGAGCTGTTTTTT	CASSSEGLAGSHGELFF	TRBD2	-	TRBV9	TRBJ2-2
TGTGCCAGCAGTCGGGACAGCTACAATGAGCAGTTCTTC	CASSRDSYNEQFF	TRBD1	-	TRBV6-1	TRBJ2-1
TGTGCCAGCAGCCAAGGGGGACTTGGACCGTTGGCCTATGGCTACACCTTC	CASSQGGLGPLAYGYTF	-	-	TRBV14	TRBJ1-2
TGTGCCAGCAGCACCCCCGGACTAGCGCCAACGGATGAGCAGTTCTTC	CASSTPGLAPTDEQFF	TRBD2	-	TRBV11-2	TRBJ2-1
TGTGCCAGCAGCAAAGATTCAGGGGGCAACGGGGAGCTGTTTTTT	CASSKDSGGNGELFF	-	-	TRBV21-1	TRBJ2-2
TGTGCCAGCAGCCAAGGTGCGGGGGGGGCTGCGGCGCAGTATTTT	CASSQGAGGAAAQYF	TRBD2	-	TRBV3-1/TRBV3-2	TRBJ2-3
TGTGCCAGCAGTATTGACAGGGGGCGCGGGACTGAAGCTTTCTTT	CASSIDRGRGTEAFF	TRBD1	-	TRBV2	TRBJ1-1
TGTGCCAGCAGTTCCCTACAGGGGGCGAGGACTGAAGCTTTCTTT	CASSSLQGARTEAFF	TRBD1	once	TRBV28	TRBJ1-1
TGTGCCAGCAGTGACGGGACAAACACCGGGGAGCTGTTTTTT	CASSDGTNTGELFF	-	once	TRBV6-4	TRBJ2-2